The 13 T cell receptor beta chains presented below share a single source sample, sequenced in a study of cytomegalovirus exposure and HLA in healthy donors. With 60 Vbeta and 13 Jbeta primers, the PCR was carried out. This table comes from immunoSEQ multiplex PCR, and its TCRdb copy is limited to in-frame clones, with some not included. The profile shows about 190,000 clones, 65% to 85% of them singletons. The sample comprised PBMCs. These receptors all stem from a woman aged 18 to 35 in good health and CMV-seronegative.

This chain joins TRBV7-3 and TRBJ2-1; a weak D match, TRBD2 (6 bases). Germline loops: CDR1 SGHTA, CDR2 FQGTGA. V lost 0 bases and J 9 bases, leaving 9 bases between the germline ends. This CDR3 is built from 13 residues. Here the CDR3 reads CASSLTVGGEQFF. For the CDR3, the DNA is TGTGCCAGCAGCTTAACCGTGGGGGGTGAGCAGTTCTTC.

This clone was counted a few times. This chain connects TRBV6-6 to TRBJ2-1; D gene ambiguous. The CDR3 contains 11 residues. CDR1 is MNHNY, CDR2 SVGAGI, per germline (reference sequence). V was clipped by 5 bases and J by 6 bases, with 5 bases between them. The DNA for the CDR3 is TGTGCCAGCAGTGTTCGCAATGAGCAGTTCTTC. Translation gives CASSVRNEQFF.

The V call is TRBV13, the J call TRBJ1-2; no definite D call. The CDR3 runs to 14 residues. The ends were cut back, 1 base at V and 4 bases at J, with 10 bases in the middle. CDR1 is PRHDT, CDR2 FYEKMQ, per germline (reference sequence). CDR3 region: CASSLDTRGYGYTF. DNA for the CDR3: TGTGCCAGCAGCTTAGACACCCGGGGCTATGGCTACACCTTC.

The chain carries TRBV7-9 and TRBJ1-2; TRBD1 matches at 7 bases. CDR3 size: 16 residues. The germline CDR1 and CDR2 sequences are SEHNR and FQNEAQ (reference sequence). J gave up 8 bases and V 0 bases, and 12 bases lay outside the gene matches. The CDR3 coding sequence is TGTGCCAGCAGCTTAGCCCAAGACAGGGTGGGGTTGGGCTACACCTTC. Protein: CASSLAQDRVGLGYTF.

The V gene is TRBV11-2, the J gene TRBJ2-2; D possibly corresponds to TRBD2 (6 bases). Germline V gene lookup returns CDR1 SGHAT and CDR2 FQNNGV. The CDR3 is 19 residues long. The germline V and J ends were trimmed by 5 bases and 0 bases, with 22 bases remaining between them. The CDR3 spells CASSLGRGLSQANTGELFF. The CDR3 DNA is TGTGCCAGCAGCCTTGGGCGGGGTCTCTCCCAAGCGAACACCGGGGAGCTGTTTTTT.

The chain recombines TRBV30 with TRBJ1-2; D not certain. The CDR3 consists of 12 residues. Trimming cost V 8 bases and J 2 bases, with 12 bases left between them. CDR1 GTSNPN and CDR2 SVGIG come from the germline V gene (reference sequence). The CDR3 DNA reads TGTGCCCAAACGGGAGGAAACTATGGCTACACCTTC. Its protein product is CAQTGGNYGYTF.

The chain recombines TRBV9 with TRBJ1-4; no clear D. Trimming shortened V by 4 bases and J by 5 bases, and 9 bases separated the two germline ends. Germline V gives CDR1 SGDLS, CDR2 YYNGEE. The CDR3 consists of 13 residues. Written as DNA, the CDR3 is TGTGCCAGCAGCTCAGGAGGGAATGAAAAACTGTTTTTT. Its protein product is CASSSGGNEKLFF. Looking up the rest from reference TRBV9 and TRBJ1-4 gives the full variable domain: DSGVTQTPKHLITATGQRVTLRCSPRSGDLSVYWYQQSLDQGLQFLIQYYNGEERAKGNILERFSAQQFPDLHSELNLSSLELGDSALYFCASSSGGNEKLFFGSGTQLSVL.

The V gene is TRBV7-3, the J gene TRBJ2-1; 12 bases are shared with TRBD2. The germline gives CDR1 SGHTA, CDR2 FQGTGA. The CDR3 covers 17 residues. V lost 5 bases, J lost 5 bases, and 10 bases stayed unmatched. The chain's CDR3 is CASSPGTSGLGDNEQFF. The CDR3 nucleotides read TGTGCCAGCAGCCCCGGGACTAGCGGGCTTGGGGACAATGAGCAGTTCTTC.

The gene calls are TRBV5-1 and TRBJ2-3; the D gene is possibly TRBD2 (6 bases). CDR3 length equals 17 residues. Germline loops: CDR1 SGHRS, CDR2 YFSETQ. V was shortened by 0 bases and J by 5 bases, with 19 bases between the two germline ends. The CDR3 coding sequence is TGCGCCAGCAGCTTGGGGATAGTAGCGGAAGGTATAGATACGCAGTATTTT. Encoded protein: CASSLGIVAEGIDTQYF.

This clone was observed a few times. V and J are TRBV5-1 and TRBJ2-7, with 7 bases that match TRBD1. The CDR3 loop spans 15 amino acids. The germline CDR1 and CDR2 sequences are SGHRS and YFSETQ. J lost 2 bases, V lost 3 bases, and 8 bases had no gene match. CDR3 nucleotides: TGCGCCAGCAGCTGGGACCCCGGACAGGCCTACGAGCAGTACTTC. Translated: CASSWDPGQAYEQYF. The variable domain in full, completed from reference TRBV5-1 and TRBJ2-7, reads KAGVTQTPRYLIKTRGQQVTLSCSPISGHRSVSWYQQTPGQGLQFLFEYFSETQRNKGNFPGRFSGRQFSNSRSEMNVSTLELGDSALYLCASSWDPGQAYEQYFGPGTRLTVT.

This clone was detected only a few times. An end of the junction does not agree with germline; a read error may underlie this. The CDR3 region is CASSLVATGVHF. As DNA, the CDR3 is TGTGCCAGCAGCTTGGTTGCGACAGGGGTGCATTTT. V gene TRBV5-8 combines with J gene TRBJ2-3; 8 bases match TRBD1. The CDR3 totals 12 residues. Germline V gives CDR1 SGHTS, CDR2 YDEGEE.

Only a few counts were recorded for this clone. The CDR3 DNA follows: TGTGCCAGCAGTGGGGCTGACGGCTACACCTTC. Residues: CASSGADGYTF. J is TRBJ1-2 and V is TRBV6-4; D unresolved. The CDR3 runs 11 residues. Germline CDR1 reads MRHNA; CDR2 reads SNTAGT. Trimming removed 4 bases at V and 8 bases at J, with 8 bases between.

This chain joins TRBV5-1 and TRBJ2-7, with D unclear. Per the germline V gene, CDR1 is SGHRS and CDR2 is YFSETQ. V was clipped by 0 bases and J by 0 bases, with 7 bases between them. The CDR3 contains 14 residues. CDR3 bases: TGCGCCAGCAGCTTGGACAGTACCTCCTACGAGCAGTACTTC. It translates to CASSLDSTSYEQYF.